This T cell receptor beta chain was documented in a study of T cell repertoires in cytomegalovirus infection. TCRdb recomputed calls from the reads with MiXCR, one row per CDR3 protein. The sample consists of just over 450,000 distinct CDR3 sequences, roughly 43% of them appearing once. In the case of this clonotype: Its antigen remains unidentified.

CDR1 is DFQATT and CDR2 is SNEGSKA in the germline V gene (reference sequence). CDR3 length: 15 amino acids. The ends were cut back, 0 bases at V and 0 bases at J, with 12 bases in the middle. V gene TRBV20-1 combines with J gene TRBJ2-7; D might be TRBD1 (6 bases). Material: cultured PBMCs, obtained from culture after CMV antigen stimulation. The clonotype was recovered from a human donor in good health (CMV status not recorded). Some clones in this sample may be carry-over from other donors' samples. This CDR3 reads CSARDWGQSSYEQYF. Here the CDR3 DNA reads TGCAGTGCTAGAGATTGGGGACAAAGCTCCTACGAGCAGTACTTC.